This entry lists 2 T cell receptor beta chains sequenced from one sample in a study of blood T cell repertoires in COVID-19. Produced via immunoSEQ multiplex PCR; TCRdb's table is partial and in-frame only. The table records over 200,000 clones, more than 80% of them present only once. Sequencing was performed on PBMCs or T cells enriched from blood (not recorded which). The receptor source for this set is a man in his forties or fifties who had recovered from COVID-19.

This chain uses TRBV21-1 with TRBJ2-7; the tabulated D call, TRBD1, remains unverified against the DNA. TRBV21-1 is marked as a pseudogene. The CDR3 has 11 amino acids. The CDR3 reads CASMEGGEQYF. CDR3 coding DNA: TGTGCCAGCATGGAAGGGGGCGAGCAGTACTTC.

The DNA of the CDR3 is TGTGCCAGCAGTTACGAGGGGGTAGTTGCCGGGGAGCTGTTTTTT. Protein product: CASSYEGVVAGELFF. The genes are TRBV6-5 and TRBJ2-2; D possibly corresponds to TRBD1 (6 bases). This CDR3 has 15 amino acids. In germline, CDR1 is MNHEY, CDR2 SVGAGI. V was trimmed by 2 bases and J by 6 bases, leaving 13 bases between them.